What follows are 3 T cell receptor beta chains derived from one specimen sequenced in a study of vaccination and CD4 T cells after COVID-19. Specified treatment: roughly ten-day PBMC culture with coronavirus spike peptide pools or control peptides (ViraFEST assay). Scientists ran DNA taken from cultured CD4+ T cells through the Oncomine TCR Beta short-read assay for sequencing. One entry per CDR3 protein, called by TCRdb with MiXCR from the PCR reads. The data contain roughly 13,000 distinct CDR3 sequences, around half of them singletons. These receptors lack a known antigen. The sample consisted of CD4+ T cells from blood, cultured in vitro. The receptor source for this set is a human donor who had recovered from COVID-19.

This clonotype was counted a single time. The genes are TRBV10-1 and TRBJ2-7; D is uncertain. Germline V gene sequence: CDR1 WNHNN, CDR2 SYGVQD (reference sequence). This CDR3 contains 13 residues. Trimming stripped 5 bases from V and 0 bases from J, with 8 bases between. The CDR3 protein is CASSSQDSYEQYF. The CDR3 coding sequence is TGCGCCAGCAGTTCCCAGGACTCCTACGAGCAGTACTTC.

The table lists this clonotype with a few counts. J is TRBJ1-6 and V is TRBV7-8; no clear D. Germline CDR1 and CDR2: SGHVS and FQNEAQ. This CDR3 has 13 amino acids. The V end lost 5 bases, the J end lost 5 bases, and 7 bases lay between the germline ends. CDR3 DNA: TGTGCCAGCAGCCTCATTCATAATTCACCCCTCCACTTT. This sequence encodes CASSLIHNSPLHF.

The rearrangement joins TRBV28 to TRBJ2-1; 7 bases match TRBD2. CDR3 length: 18 residues. Germline V gives CDR1 MDHEN, CDR2 SYDVKM. Unmatched junction bases numbered 14, after V lost 4 bases and J lost 2 bases. The CDR3 here is CASSYIRLLREPYNEQFF. The CDR3 DNA is TGTGCCAGCAGTTACATACGACTTTTGCGGGAGCCCTACAATGAGCAGTTCTTC.